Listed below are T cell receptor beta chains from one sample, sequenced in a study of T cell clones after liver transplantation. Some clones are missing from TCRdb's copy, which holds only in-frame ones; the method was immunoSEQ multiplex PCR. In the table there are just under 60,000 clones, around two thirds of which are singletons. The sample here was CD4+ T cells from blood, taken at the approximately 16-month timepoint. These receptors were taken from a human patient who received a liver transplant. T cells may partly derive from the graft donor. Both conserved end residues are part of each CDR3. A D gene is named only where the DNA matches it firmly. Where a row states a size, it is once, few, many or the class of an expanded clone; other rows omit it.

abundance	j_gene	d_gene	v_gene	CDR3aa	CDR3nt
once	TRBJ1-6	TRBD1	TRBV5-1	CASSLDRGSPLHF	TGCGCCAGCAGCTTGGACAGGGGTTCACCCCTCCACTTT
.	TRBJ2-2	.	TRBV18	CASSPIRASNTGELFF	TGTGCCAGCTCACCAATCCGCGCCTCGAACACCGGGGAGCTGTTTTTT
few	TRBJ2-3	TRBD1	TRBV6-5	CASSYSGQGLDTQYF	TGTGCCAGCAGTTACTCGGGACAGGGCCTAGATACGCAGTATTTT
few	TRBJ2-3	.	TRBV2	CAKGTLTGTDTQYF	TGTGCCAAAGGCACTCTAACGGGGACAGATACGCAGTATTTT
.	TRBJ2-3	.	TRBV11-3	CASSLDTDTQYF	TGTGCCAGCAGCTTAGACACAGATACGCAGTATTTT
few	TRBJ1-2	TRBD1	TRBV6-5	CASSYSTGGYGYTF	TGTGCCAGCAGTTACTCGACAGGGGGCTATGGCTACACCTTC
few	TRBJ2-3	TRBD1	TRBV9	CASSPDGTGGTDTQYF	TGTGCCAGCAGCCCCGACGGGACAGGGGGCACAGATACGCAGTATTTT
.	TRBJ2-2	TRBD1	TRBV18	CASSPTGGLGNTGELFF	TGTGCCAGCTCACCGACAGGGGGCTTAGGGAACACCGGGGAGCTGTTTTTT
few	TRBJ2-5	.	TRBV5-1	CASSLVGPQETQYF	TGCGCCAGCAGCTTGGTGGGACCTCAAGAGACCCAGTACTTC
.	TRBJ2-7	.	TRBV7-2	CASSLTTSEGYPYEQYF	TGTGCCAGCAGCTTAACGACTAGTGAGGGGTACCCCTACGAGCAGTACTTC
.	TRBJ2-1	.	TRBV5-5	CASSFGAINEQFF	TGTGCCAGCAGCTTCGGGGCGATCAATGAGCAGTTCTTC
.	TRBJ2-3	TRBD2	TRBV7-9	CASSSSGGAGTDTQYF	TGTGCCAGCAGCTCTAGCGGGGGGGCTGGCACAGATACGCAGTATTTT
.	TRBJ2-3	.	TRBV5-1	CASSFQDTQYF	TGCGCCAGCAGCTTTCAAGATACGCAGTATTTT
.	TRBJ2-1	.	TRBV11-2	CASSSDTNEQFF	TGTGCCAGCAGCTCGGACACCAATGAGCAGTTCTTC
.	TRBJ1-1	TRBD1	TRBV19	CASSLIVGQGMNTEAFF	TGTGCCAGTAGCCTTATTGTGGGACAGGGGATGAACACTGAAGCTTTCTTT
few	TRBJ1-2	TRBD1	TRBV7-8	CASSNRQGTYGYTF	TGTGCCAGCAGCAACCGACAGGGGACCTATGGCTACACCTTC
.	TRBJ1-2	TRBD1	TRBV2	CATKPGQGSGYTF	TGTGCCACTAAGCCTGGACAGGGAAGTGGCTACACCTTC
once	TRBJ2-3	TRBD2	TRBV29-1	CSVASGRGITSDTQYF	TGCAGCGTTGCCAGCGGGAGAGGGATCACATCAGATACGCAGTATTTT
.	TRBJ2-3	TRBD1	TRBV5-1	CASSSRTGGTDTQYF	TGCGCCAGCAGCTCTCGGACAGGGGGTACAGATACGCAGTATTTT
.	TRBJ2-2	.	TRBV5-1	CASSLRGTNTGELFF	TGCGCCAGCAGCTTGCGAGGAACGAACACCGGGGAGCTGTTTTTT
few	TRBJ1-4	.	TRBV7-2	CASGVGGSDEKLFF	TGTGCCAGCGGCGTCGGGGGGTCTGATGAAAAACTGTTTTTT
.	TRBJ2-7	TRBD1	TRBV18	CASSPPSRTGIEQYF	TGTGCCAGCTCACCACCGTCCCGGACAGGGATTGAGCAGTACTTC
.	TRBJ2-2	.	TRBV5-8	CASSFLMSARPTGELFF	TGTGCCAGCAGCTTTCTCATGTCAGCCCGTCCCACCGGGGAGCTGTTTTTT
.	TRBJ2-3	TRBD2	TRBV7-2	CASSVLAGGSTDTQYF	TGTGCCAGCAGCGTACTAGCGGGAGGAAGCACAGATACGCAGTATTTT
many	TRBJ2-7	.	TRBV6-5	CASRTLGAPYEQYF	TGTGCCAGCAGGACGCTCGGGGCACCCTACGAGCAGTACTTC
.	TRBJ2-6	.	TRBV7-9	CASSLSGTGANVLTF	TGTGCCAGCAGCTTGAGTGGGACCGGGGCCAACGTCCTGACTTTC
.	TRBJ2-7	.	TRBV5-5	CASSSQVSYEQYF	TGTGCCAGCAGCTCCCAGGTGAGCTACGAGCAGTACTTC